The following is a TCR beta chain sequence with its context. Generated by immunoSEQ multiplex PCR, the TCRdb table keeps only in-frame clones and is missing some. The top ten hold approximately 0.2% of the sample, which has more than 65,000 clones, around 90% seen once. The data belong to a study of T cell changes during pregnancy in multiple sclerosis. CDR3 size: 16 residues. CDR1 and CDR2 from the germline V gene are SGHRS and YFSETQ. Trimming cost V 0 bases and J 2 bases, with 12 bases left between them. The chain combines TRBV5-1 with TRBJ2-1, with a tentative D call TRBD1 (5 bases). This receptor was obtained from a female donor with multiple sclerosis, enrolled in a pregnancy study. The source material was CD4+ T cells from peripheral blood mononuclear cells, sampled before pregnancy. The CDR3 is CASSLDRAGTYNEQFF. The CDR3 DNA is TGCGCCAGCAGCTTGGATAGGGCAGGGACCTACAATGAGCAGTTCTTC. The variable domain in full, with the rest retrieved from reference TRBV5-1 and TRBJ2-1, is KAGVTQTPRYLIKTRGQQVTLSCSPISGHRSVSWYQQTPGQGLQFLFEYFSETQRNKGNFPGRFSGRQFSNSRSEMNVSTLELGDSALYLCASSLDRAGTYNEQFFGPGTRLTVL.